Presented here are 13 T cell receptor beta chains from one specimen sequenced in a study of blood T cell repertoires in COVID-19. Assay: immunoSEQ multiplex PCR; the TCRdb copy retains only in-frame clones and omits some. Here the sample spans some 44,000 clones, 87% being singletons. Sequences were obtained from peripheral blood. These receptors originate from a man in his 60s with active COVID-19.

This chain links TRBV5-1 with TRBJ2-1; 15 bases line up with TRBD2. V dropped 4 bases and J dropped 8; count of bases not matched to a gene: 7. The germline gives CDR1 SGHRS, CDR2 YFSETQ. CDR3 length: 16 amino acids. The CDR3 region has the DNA TGCGCCAGCAGCCCTCGGACTAGCGGGGGGGCCTATGAGCAGTTCTTC. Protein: CASSPRTSGGAYEQFF.

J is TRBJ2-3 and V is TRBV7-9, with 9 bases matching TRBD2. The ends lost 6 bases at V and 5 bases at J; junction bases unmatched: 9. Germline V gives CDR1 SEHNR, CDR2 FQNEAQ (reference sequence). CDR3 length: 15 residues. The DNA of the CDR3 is TGTGCCAGCAGTTCTCTAGCGGGGTCGGGAGATACGCAGTATTTT. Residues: CASSSLAGSGDTQYF.

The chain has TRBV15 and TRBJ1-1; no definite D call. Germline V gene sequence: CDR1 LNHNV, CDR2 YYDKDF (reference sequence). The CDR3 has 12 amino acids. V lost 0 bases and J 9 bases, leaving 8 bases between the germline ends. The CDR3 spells CATSRDPEKAFF. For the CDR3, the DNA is TGTGCCACCAGCAGAGATCCCGAGAAAGCTTTCTTT.

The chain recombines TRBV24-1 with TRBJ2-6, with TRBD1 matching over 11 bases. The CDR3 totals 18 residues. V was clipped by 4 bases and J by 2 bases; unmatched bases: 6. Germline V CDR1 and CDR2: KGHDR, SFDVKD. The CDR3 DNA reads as TGTGCCACCAGTGAACCAACGGGACAGGGGGCTGGGGCCAACGTCCTGACTTTC. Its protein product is CATSEPTGQGAGANVLTF.

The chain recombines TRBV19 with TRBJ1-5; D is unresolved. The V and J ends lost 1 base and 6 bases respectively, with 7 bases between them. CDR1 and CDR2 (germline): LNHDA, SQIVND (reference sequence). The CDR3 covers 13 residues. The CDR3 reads CASSIGASQPQHF. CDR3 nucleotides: TGTGCCAGTAGTATAGGGGCCTCTCAGCCCCAGCATTTT. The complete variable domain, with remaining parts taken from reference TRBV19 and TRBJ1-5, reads DGGITQSPKYLFRKEGQNVTLSCEQNLNHDAMYWYRQDPGQGLRLIYYSQIVNDFQKGDIAEGYSVSREKKESFPLTVTSAQKNPTAFYLCASSIGASQPQHFGDGTRLSIL.

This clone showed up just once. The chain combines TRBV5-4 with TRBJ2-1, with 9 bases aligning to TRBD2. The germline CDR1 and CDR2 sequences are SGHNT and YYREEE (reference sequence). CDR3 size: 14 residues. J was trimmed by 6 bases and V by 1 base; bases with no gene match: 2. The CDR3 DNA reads TGTGCCAGCAGCTTGCCGCGGGGGGGCAATGAGCAGTTCTTC. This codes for CASSLPRGGNEQFF.

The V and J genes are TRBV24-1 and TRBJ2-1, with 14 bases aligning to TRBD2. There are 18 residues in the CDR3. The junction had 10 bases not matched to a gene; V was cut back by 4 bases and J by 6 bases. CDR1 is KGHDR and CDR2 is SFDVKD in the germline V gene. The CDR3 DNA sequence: TGTGCCACCAGTGACGGAGGTAGGGGACTAGCGGGGGCCAATGAGCAGTTCTTC. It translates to CATSDGGRGLAGANEQFF.

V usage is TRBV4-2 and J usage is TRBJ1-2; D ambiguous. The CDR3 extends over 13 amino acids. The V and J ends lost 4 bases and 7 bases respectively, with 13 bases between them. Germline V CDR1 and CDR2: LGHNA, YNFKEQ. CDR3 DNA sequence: TGTGCCAGCAGCCCGACAACCCCCTTTGGCTACACCTTC. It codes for CASSPTTPFGYTF.

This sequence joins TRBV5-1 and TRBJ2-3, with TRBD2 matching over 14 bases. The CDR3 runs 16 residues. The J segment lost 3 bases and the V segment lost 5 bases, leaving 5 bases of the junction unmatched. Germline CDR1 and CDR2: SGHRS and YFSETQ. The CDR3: CASSLGTSGRTDTQYF. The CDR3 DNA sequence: TGCGCCAGCAGTCTGGGGACTAGCGGGAGAACAGATACGCAGTATTTT.

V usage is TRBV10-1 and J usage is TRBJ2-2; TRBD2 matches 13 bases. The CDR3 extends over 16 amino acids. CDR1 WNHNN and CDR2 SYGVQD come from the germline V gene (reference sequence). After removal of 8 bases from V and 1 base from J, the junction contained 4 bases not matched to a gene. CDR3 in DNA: TGCGCCAGCGGGGGGACTAGCGGGAAGAACACCGGGGAGCTGTTTTTT. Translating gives CASGGTSGKNTGELFF.

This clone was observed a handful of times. The CDR3 nucleotides are TGTGCCAGCAGTGAAGCCTCGGGTAATATGGGACAGCGGCTCTACGAGCAGTACTTC. Protein sequence: CASSEASGNMGQRLYEQYF. This chain links TRBV2 with TRBJ2-7, with 7 bases matching TRBD1. CDR1 and CDR2 from the germline V gene are SNHLY and FYNNEI. V shed 0 bases and J 3 bases; nucleotides not matched to a gene: 17. The CDR3 runs to 19 residues.

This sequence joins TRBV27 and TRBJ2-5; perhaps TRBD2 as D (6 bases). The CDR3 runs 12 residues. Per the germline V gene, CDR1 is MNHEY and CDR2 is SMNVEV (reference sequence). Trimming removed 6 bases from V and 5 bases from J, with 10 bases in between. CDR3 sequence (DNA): TGTGCCAGCAGGACTGGGGGGGAGACCCAGTACTTC. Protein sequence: CASRTGGETQYF.

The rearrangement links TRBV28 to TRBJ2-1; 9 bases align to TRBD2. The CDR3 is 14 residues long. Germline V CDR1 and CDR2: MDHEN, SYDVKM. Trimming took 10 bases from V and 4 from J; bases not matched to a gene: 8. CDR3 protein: CATDRTSAYNEQFF. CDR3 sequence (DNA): TGTGCCACCGACCGGACTAGCGCGTACAATGAGCAGTTCTTC. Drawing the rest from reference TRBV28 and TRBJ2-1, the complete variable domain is DVKVTQSSRYLVKRTGEKVFLECVQDMDHENMFWYRQDPGLGLRLIYFSYDVKMKEKGDIPEGYSVSREKKERFSLILESASTNQTSMYLCATDRTSAYNEQFFGPGTRLTVL.